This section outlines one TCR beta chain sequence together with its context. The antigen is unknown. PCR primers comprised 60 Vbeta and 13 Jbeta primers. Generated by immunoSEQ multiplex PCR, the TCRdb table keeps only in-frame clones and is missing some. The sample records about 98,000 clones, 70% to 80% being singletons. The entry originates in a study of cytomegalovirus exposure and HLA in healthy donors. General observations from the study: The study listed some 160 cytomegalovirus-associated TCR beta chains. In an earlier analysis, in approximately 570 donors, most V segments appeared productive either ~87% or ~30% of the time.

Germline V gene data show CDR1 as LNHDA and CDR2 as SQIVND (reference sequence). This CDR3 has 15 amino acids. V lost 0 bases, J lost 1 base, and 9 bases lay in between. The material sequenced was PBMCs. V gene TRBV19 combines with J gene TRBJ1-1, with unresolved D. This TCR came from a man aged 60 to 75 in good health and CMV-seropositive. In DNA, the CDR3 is TGTGCCAGTAGTATAGAGGAGACTCGGAACACTGAAGCTTTCTTT. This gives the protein CASSIEETRNTEAFF.